This passage covers 26 T cell receptor beta chains from one sample sequenced in a study of blood T cell repertoires in COVID-19 (dated by TCRdb to about 2020). The library was produced with the immunoSEQ multiplex PCR assay. TCRdb took over this immuneACCESS table, retaining in-frame rearrangements with V and J assigned. Such tables are incomplete; in checked studies, under half of the missing clones stem from an unresolved V gene, and the remainder is unexplained. This sample comprises 150,000 to 200,000 clones, about 81% of them detected only once. The ten largest make up approximately 10% of the sample. The material sequenced was peripheral blood. Receptor source: a human donor in a cohort sampled during active COVID-19.

The chain uses TRBV27 and TRBJ1-1, with no clear D. Germline V CDR1 and CDR2: MNHEY, SMNVEV (reference sequence). The CDR3 runs 16 residues. V was shortened by 3 bases and J by 1 base, with 15 bases between the two germline ends. The CDR3 DNA reads as TGTGCCAGCAGTTTGAAGCGGCGACACAGGAACACTGAAGCTTTCTTT. It translates to CASSLKRRHRNTEAFF.

The chain links TRBV7-6 to TRBJ1-4; 8 bases agree with TRBD1. This CDR3 spans 16 amino acids. Germline V gene sequence: CDR1 SGHVS, CDR2 FNYEAQ. Germline trimming cut 0 bases from V and 7 bases from J; bases unmatched to any gene: 7. This CDR3 reads CASSLAVTGVFEKLFF. CDR3 nucleotide sequence: TGTGCCAGCAGCTTAGCGGTGACAGGGGTTTTTGAAAAACTGTTTTTT.

V is TRBV7-2 and J is TRBJ1-4; TRBD1 matches 8 bases. The CDR3 spans 15 residues. Unmatched junction bases numbered 8, after V lost 6 bases and J lost 5 bases. Germline V gene data show CDR1 as SGHTA and CDR2 as FQGNSA. The CDR3 DNA reads TGTGCCAGCAGTAGGGGGGGACAGGTCAATGAAAAACTGTTTTTT. Protein: CASSRGGQVNEKLFF.

The chain couples TRBV6-1 to TRBJ2-1; D might be TRBD1 (6 bases). The CDR3 is 18 amino acids. Per germline, CDR1 MNHNS and CDR2 SASEGT. V lost 3 bases and J lost 4, with 22 bases in between. The DNA for the CDR3 is TGTGCCAGCAGTGATCGCAGGGGCAACCTATTCAATTACAATGAGCAGTTCTTC. Residues: CASSDRRGNLFNYNEQFF.

The chain couples TRBV6-5 to TRBJ1-2; 10 nucleotides align to TRBD1. The CDR3 runs 15 residues. In germline, CDR1 is MNHEY, CDR2 SVGAGI. V shed 10 bases, J shed 5 bases, and the junction held 13 bases outside the gene matches. The CDR3 DNA reads as TGTGCCACAGCCCAACCCGGGACAGGGGAATATGGCTACACCTTC. Its protein product is CATAQPGTGEYGYTF.

This sequence joins TRBV4-3 and TRBJ2-3, with D possibly being TRBD1 (6 bases). Germline CDR1 reads LGHNA; CDR2 reads YSLEER. CDR3 size: 17 residues. V gave up 0 bases and J gave up 4 bases, with 17 bases separating them. The CDR3 spells CASSQDAQGVRADTQYF. CDR3 in DNA: TGCGCCAGCAGCCAAGACGCACAGGGCGTGCGGGCAGATACGCAGTATTTT.

This chain joins TRBV7-9 and TRBJ2-7; D is uncertain. The germline V gene encodes CDR1 SEHNR and CDR2 FQNEAQ (reference sequence). The V and J ends lost 4 bases and 2 bases respectively, with 9 bases between them. The CDR3 covers 13 residues. The CDR3, as DNA: TGTGCCAGCAGCTCTTCTCTTACCTACGAGCAGTACTTC. Encoded protein: CASSSSLTYEQYF.

The chain uses TRBV10-3 and TRBJ2-3; D may be TRBD2 (5 bases). The CDR3 length is 13 residues. Germline V gives CDR1 ENHRY, CDR2 SYGVKD. The V gene lost 2 bases and the J gene lost 5 bases, with 8 bases spanning the gap. CDR3: CAISEPREDTQYF. The DNA for the CDR3 is TGTGCCATCAGTGAGCCTCGGGAAGATACGCAGTATTTT.

CDR3 in amino acids: CASIEGQTEYNEQFF. The CDR3 DNA sequence: TGTGCCAGCATCGAAGGACAGACTGAATACAATGAGCAGTTCTTC. The chain recombines TRBV11-2 with TRBJ2-1, with D possibly being TRBD1 (6 bases). This CDR3 region has 15 residues. Trimming took off 7 bases at V and 4 bases at J, with 17 bases between the two ends. The V gene's germline CDR1 is SGHAT and CDR2 FQNNGV. Filled out from reference TRBV11-2 and TRBJ2-1, the complete variable domain reads EAGVAQSPRYKIIEKRQSVAFWCNPISGHATLYWYQQILGQGPKLLIQFQNNGVVDDSQLPKDRFSAERLKGVDSTLKIQPAKLEDSAVYLCASIEGQTEYNEQFFGPGTRLTVL.

This chain uses TRBV7-8 with TRBJ2-7, with TRBD1 as a possible D gene (6 bases). CDR1 is SGHVS and CDR2 is FQNEAQ in the germline V gene. V was cut by 1 base and J by 2 bases, with 9 bases left in between. CDR3 length: 14 amino acids. This CDR3 reads CASSLGGQTYEQYF. As DNA, the CDR3 is TGTGCCAGCAGCTTAGGGGGGCAGACCTACGAGCAGTACTTC.

The chain couples TRBV29-1 to TRBJ2-7, with a weak D call TRBD2 (6 bases). The CDR3 sequence is 14 residues long. CDR1 and CDR2 from the germline V gene are SQVTM and ANQGSEA. Trimming pared 4 bases from V and 1 base from J, leaving 14 bases between. CDR3 bases: TGCAGCGTTGGTGCTGGAGGGGCTTCCTACGAGCAGTACTTC. Translating it yields CSVGAGGASYEQYF.

This chain joins TRBV28 and TRBJ2-2; D is perhaps TRBD1 (5 bases). CDR1 and CDR2 from the germline V gene are MDHEN and SYDVKM. V lost 8 bases to trimming and J lost 2 bases, with 9 bases between them. The CDR3 consists of 13 residues. In DNA, the CDR3 is TGTGCCAGCCCCGACAGCAACACCGGGGAGCTGTTTTTT. It specifies CASPDSNTGELFF.

This clone was observed once. The rearrangement uses TRBV19 and TRBJ1-4, with D possibly matching TRBD1 (5 bases). Trimming removed 5 bases at V and 7 bases at J, with 17 bases between. The CDR3 runs to 15 residues. Germline values: CDR1 LNHDA, CDR2 SQIVND (reference sequence). CDR3 nucleotides: TGTGCCAGTAGTGTTTTGGGGACTCGCGGTGAAAAACTGTTTTTT. Translated, it gives CASSVLGTRGEKLFF.

As regards this clone: Distinct nucleotide sequences in the sample also encode this CDR3. V and J are TRBV27 and TRBJ2-7, with 9 bases that match TRBD1. Germline-derived CDR1 and CDR2 are MNHEY and SMNVEV (reference sequence). The length of the CDR3 is 16 residues. Trimming at V came to 4 bases and at J to 2 bases, leaving 9 bases not matched to a gene. The CDR3 here is CASSSTGTGIPYEQYF. In DNA form, the CDR3 reads TGTGCCAGCAGTTCAACCGGGACAGGGATCCCCTACGAGCAGTACTTC.

The J gene is TRBJ1-4, the V gene TRBV28; a possible D gene is TRBD1 (5 bases). Per the germline V gene, CDR1 is MDHEN and CDR2 is SYDVKM. The CDR3 spans 15 residues. V lost 5 bases and J 4 bases, leaving 14 bases between the germline ends. CDR3 in amino acids: CASSTTGDLNEKLFF. CDR3 bases: TGTGCCAGCAGTACAACAGGAGACCTTAATGAAAAACTGTTTTTT. Combining the CDR3 with reference TRBV28 and TRBJ1-4 gives the whole variable domain DVKVTQSSRYLVKRTGEKVFLECVQDMDHENMFWYRQDPGLGLRLIYFSYDVKMKEKGDIPEGYSVSREKKERFSLILESASTNQTSMYLCASSTTGDLNEKLFFGSGTQLSVL.

The V call is TRBV28, the J call TRBJ2-7, with TRBD1 identical over 7 bases. CDR1 MDHEN and CDR2 SYDVKM come from the germline V gene. V shed 6 bases, J shed 0 bases, and the junction held 5 bases outside the gene matches. This CDR3 has 14 amino acids. The CDR3 coding sequence is TGTGCCAGCAGCGAGACAGGGAGCTCCTACGAGCAGTACTTC. It yields the protein CASSETGSSYEQYF. The variable domain in full, completed from reference TRBV28 and TRBJ2-7, reads DVKVTQSSRYLVKRTGEKVFLECVQDMDHENMFWYRQDPGLGLRLIYFSYDVKMKEKGDIPEGYSVSREKKERFSLILESASTNQTSMYLCASSETGSSYEQYFGPGTRLTVT.

The chain employs TRBV6-6 and TRBJ1-1, with D perhaps matching TRBD1 (5 bases). Germline CDR1 MNHNY, CDR2 SVGAGI (reference sequence). The germline V and J ends were trimmed by 4 bases and 2 bases, with 17 bases remaining between them. CDR3 size: 16 residues. CDR3 in DNA: TGTGCCAGCAGTTCGATATCAGGGTGGGGAAACACTGAAGCTTTCTTT. Residues: CASSSISGWGNTEAFF.

In its sample, this clone was seen a few times. V and J are TRBV2 and TRBJ1-5, with no clear D. Looked up from germline, CDR1 is SNHLY and CDR2 is FYNNEI. This CDR3 has 14 amino acids. Trimming shortened V by 4 bases and J by 1 base, and 8 bases separated the two germline ends. CDR3 loop: CASSVSRSNQPQHF. The DNA of the CDR3 is TGTGCCAGCAGTGTTAGCCGGAGCAATCAGCCCCAGCATTTT.

CDR3 residues: CASSPPQVGSGGSYEQYF. The CDR3 DNA sequence: TGTGCCAGCAGCCCTCCTCAAGTAGGTAGCGGGGGCTCCTACGAGCAGTACTTC. The rearrangement uses TRBV7-6 and TRBJ2-7, with 9 nucleotides matching TRBD2. The CDR3 runs 18 residues. Germline CDR1 SGHVS, CDR2 FNYEAQ. Trimming at V came to 5 bases and at J to 0 bases, leaving 14 bases not matched to a gene.

The V gene is TRBV7-2, the J gene TRBJ2-1; the D is unclear. The CDR3 spans 15 residues. Trimming removed 7 bases at V and 7 bases at J, with 20 bases between. The V gene's germline CDR1 is SGHTA and CDR2 FQGNSA. In nucleotides, the CDR3 is TGTGCCAGCACCCGAAAACTCGAAACCACGAATGAGCAGTTCTTC. Translation: CASTRKLETTNEQFF. The entire variable domain, with the rest obtained from reference TRBV7-2 and TRBJ2-1, is as follows: GAGVSQSPSNKVTEKGKDVELRCDPISGHTALYWYRQSLGQGLEFLIYFQGNSAPDKSGLPSDRFSAERTGGSVSTLTIQRTQQEDSAVYLCASTRKLETTNEQFFGPGTRLTVL.

The count of this clone is one. The genes are TRBV30 and TRBJ2-1, with D perhaps TRBD1 (5 bases). The CDR3 extends over 12 amino acids. The V end lost 3 bases, the J end lost 3 bases, and 6 bases lay between the germline ends. Germline-derived CDR1 and CDR2 are GTSNPN and SVGIG (reference sequence). CDR3 DNA: TGTGCCTGGAGAGGGGTCTACAATGAGCAGTTCTTC. Translated: CAWRGVYNEQFF.

The rearrangement joins TRBV2 to TRBJ2-7, with D possibly being TRBD2 (6 bases). The length of the CDR3 is 14 residues. CDR1 and CDR2 from the germline V gene are SNHLY and FYNNEI. V lost 0 bases to trimming and J lost 3 bases, with 9 bases between them. CDR3 nucleotides: TGTGCCAGCAGTGAAGCGCTGGGGGGCTACGAGCAGTACTTC. Its protein is CASSEALGGYEQYF. Complete variable domain (other parts from reference TRBV2 and TRBJ2-7): EPEVTQTPSHQVTQMGQEVILRCVPISNHLYFYWYRQILGQKVEFLVSFYNNEISEKSEIFDDQFSVERPDGSNFTLKIRSTKLEDSAMYFCASSEALGGYEQYFGPGTRLTVT.

This clone was recorded once. The rearrangement uses TRBV14 and TRBJ1-2; D is possibly TRBD1 (6 bases). Germline-derived CDR1 and CDR2 are SGHDN and FVKESK. This CDR3 is 16 amino acids long. V was shortened by 0 bases and J by 4 bases, with 15 bases between the two germline ends. The chain's CDR3 is CASSQDPQGTFYGYTF. The CDR3 nucleotides read TGTGCCAGCAGCCAAGATCCCCAGGGGACCTTCTATGGCTACACCTTC.

This clone was detected once. The V gene is TRBV28, the J gene TRBJ2-7; D is possibly TRBD1 (6 bases). CDR1 is MDHEN and CDR2 is SYDVKM in the germline V gene. V lost 6 bases and J lost 5, with 17 bases in between. The CDR3 totals 14 residues. This CDR3 reads CASSLGQYRDEQYF. CDR3 DNA sequence: TGTGCCAGCAGCCTTGGACAGTATCGGGACGAGCAGTACTTC.

This clone was detected once. The chain joins TRBV4-1 to TRBJ2-7; no clear D gene. V was trimmed by 0 bases and J by 0 bases, leaving 6 bases between them. Germline assignment: CDR1 MGHRA and CDR2 YSYEKL. The CDR3 sequence is 14 residues long. CDR3 DNA: TGCGCCAGCAGCCAAGAATTCTCCTCCTACGAGCAGTACTTC. Translated: CASSQEFSSYEQYF.

The rearrangement uses TRBV20-1 and TRBJ2-1, with D possibly TRBD1 on 6 matching bases. V was clipped by 3 bases and J by 8 bases, with 17 bases between them. Germline-derived CDR1 and CDR2 are DFQATT and SNEGSKA (reference sequence). The CDR3 length is 14 residues. The CDR3 DNA reads as TGCAGTGCTAGTAGCAGGGGATGGGGGTATGAGCAGTTCTTC. Amino acids: CSASSRGWGYEQFF.